This TCR beta chain was profiled in a study of blood T cell repertoires in COVID-19. Overall study: Whether acute or convalescent, the COVID-19 samples came from the United States, Italy and Spain. T cells, B-cell-depleted T cells, or PBMCs supplied cDNA or gDNA.

As handled by the study authors: For nucleated cells, counts were estimated from reference gene primer amplification. Profiled with immunoSEQ multiplex PCR; TCRdb holds only in-frame clones, not every one. The V and J calls and clone size are taken from that table; D and trimming were inferred from the DNA. The repertoire has 300,000 or so clones, 70% to 90% of them found once; the top ten carry 5.5% to 7%. The V gene's germline CDR1 is LNHNV and CDR2 YYDKDF (reference sequence). The V end lost 0 bases, the J end lost 1 base, and 11 bases lay between the germline ends. This CDR3 region has 16 residues.

The TCR sequence derives from a woman aged 25 to 39 who had recovered from COVID-19. What was sequenced was peripheral blood. The V call is TRBV15, the J call TRBJ2-3, with D tentatively TRBD2 (5 bases). The CDR3 nucleotides read TGTGCCACCAGCAGAGAGCCTGCCGGGGGCACAGATACGCAGTATTTT. It codes for CATSREPAGGTDTQYF.